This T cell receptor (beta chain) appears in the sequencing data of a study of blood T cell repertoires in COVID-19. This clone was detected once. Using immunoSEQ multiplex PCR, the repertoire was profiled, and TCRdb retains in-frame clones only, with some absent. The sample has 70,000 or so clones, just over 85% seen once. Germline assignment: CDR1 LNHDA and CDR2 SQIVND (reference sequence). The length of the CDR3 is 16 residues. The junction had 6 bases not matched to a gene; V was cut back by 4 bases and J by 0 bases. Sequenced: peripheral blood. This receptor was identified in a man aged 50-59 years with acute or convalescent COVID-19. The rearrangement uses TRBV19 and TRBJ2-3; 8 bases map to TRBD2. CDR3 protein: CASSTILAASTDTQYF. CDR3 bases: TGTGCCAGTAGTACCATACTAGCGGCTAGCACAGATACGCAGTATTTT.